This T cell receptor beta chain was recovered during a study of blood T cell repertoires in COVID-19. V was pared by 2 bases and J by 0 bases, with 22 bases of the junction left unmatched. Germline loops: CDR1 LGHNA, CDR2 YNFKEQ. The CDR3 contains 22 residues. Source study methods: The assay estimated nucleated cells by amplifying reference gene primers. The protocol was immunoSEQ multiplex PCR, while the TCRdb copy is restricted to in-frame clones and leaves out a portion. D and trimming come from the DNA, and the V and J calls and clone size come from that table. Here the sample spans about 280,000 clones, roughly 86% being singletons.

The chain links TRBV4-2 to TRBJ1-3; TRBD1 matches at 7 bases. The source material was peripheral blood. This TCR came from a middle-aged man with active or convalescent COVID-19. CDR3 nucleotide sequence: TGTGCCAGCAGCCAAAACCACAAGAATTCCCGGGACAGCTATAGCTCTGGAAACACCATATATTTT. Encoded protein: CASSQNHKNSRDSYSSGNTIYF.